This T cell receptor beta chain came from a study of control samples from healthy donors and cancer patients (dated by TCRdb to 2018 to 2021). The library was built by means of the immunoSEQ multiplex PCR assay. The clones in this table, taken by TCRdb from immuneACCESS, are in-frame only. Not every clone is retained; where verified, under half of the shortfall comes from an unresolved V gene, and the cause of the rest is unknown. The table for this sample lists about 120,000 clones; approximately 89% of them were counted only once. The top ten clonotypes cover around 3.3% of the sample. Worth noting for this clone: The antigen it recognizes is unknown. Base qualities are not at hand, and no much larger clone is one base apart.

V is pared back by 6 bases and J by 5 bases, with 13 bases lying between the germline termini. CDR1 and CDR2 are drawn from the germline V gene (reference sequence): MNHEY, SMNVEV. Including the terminal cysteine and phenylalanine, the CDR3 comprises 13 residues. The read is trimmed to its CDR3 DNA, 39 bases read in frame from base 1. The sequence was obtained from a man aged 35 to 55 in good health. Material for sequencing was blood. The chain links TRBV27 with TRBJ1-1; there is no confident call for the D gene. The nucleotides read TGTGCCAGCAGCGCCGCGGGGAGAACTGAAGCTTTCTTT. Its protein reads: CASSAAGRTEAFF.